This T cell receptor (beta chain) was identified in a study of Graves' ophthalmopathy and Graves' hyperthyroidism. Beta-chain TCR CDR3 regions were amplified from RNA transcripts. The workflow started with a first-round RT-PCR run with HTBI primers and then moved on to a second-round multiplex PCR. TCRdb reprocessed the multiplex PCR reads via MiXCR and lists one record per CDR3 protein. The table includes about 700,000 distinct CDR3 sequences, about two fifths detected once. This clonotype appeared many times. Its target is unknown. Study results and caveats: Blood also carried most expanded thyroid clonotypes exceeding 0.001 frequency.

CDR1 MNHNS and CDR2 SASEGT come from the germline V gene. After removal of 7 bases from V and 7 bases from J, the junction contained 10 bases not matched to a gene. The CDR3 spans 14 residues. Patients with other autoimmune diseases, uncontrolled infections, pregnancy or lactation were excluded. This TCR derives from an adult man with Graves' ophthalmopathy. The source material was peripheral blood. The chain has TRBV6-1 and TRBJ2-5, with 9 nucleotides matching TRBD1. The CDR3, as DNA: TGTGCCAGCAAGAACGACAGGGGGGCGGGGACCCAGTACTTC. This sequence encodes CASKNDRGAGTQYF.